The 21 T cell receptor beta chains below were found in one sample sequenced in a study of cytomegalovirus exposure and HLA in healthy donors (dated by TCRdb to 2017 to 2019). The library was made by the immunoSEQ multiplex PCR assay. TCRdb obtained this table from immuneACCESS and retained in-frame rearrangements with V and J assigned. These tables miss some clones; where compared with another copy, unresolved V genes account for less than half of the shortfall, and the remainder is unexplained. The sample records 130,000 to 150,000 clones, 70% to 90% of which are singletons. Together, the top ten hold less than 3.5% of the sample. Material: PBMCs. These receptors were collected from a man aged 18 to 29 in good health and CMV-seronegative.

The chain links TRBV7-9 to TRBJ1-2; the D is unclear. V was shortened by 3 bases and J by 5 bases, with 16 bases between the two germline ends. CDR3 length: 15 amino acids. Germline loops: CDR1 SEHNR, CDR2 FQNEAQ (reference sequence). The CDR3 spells CASSFIEGGLYGYTF. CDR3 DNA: TGTGCCAGCAGCTTCATAGAAGGAGGGCTTTATGGCTACACCTTC.

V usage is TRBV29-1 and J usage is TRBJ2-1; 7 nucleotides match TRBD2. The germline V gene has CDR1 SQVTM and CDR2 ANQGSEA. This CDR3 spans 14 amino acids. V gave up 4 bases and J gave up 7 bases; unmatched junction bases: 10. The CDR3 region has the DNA TGCAGCGTTGTCGGCGGGAGAGGAGGGAATGAGCAGTTCTTC. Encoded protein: CSVVGGRGGNEQFF.

The CDR3 is CAWSALETQYF. As DNA, the CDR3 is TGTGCCTGGAGTGCTCTAGAGACCCAGTACTTC. This rearrangement joins TRBV30 to TRBJ2-5, with unresolved D. Germline V CDR1 and CDR2: GTSNPN, SVGIG (reference sequence). This CDR3 spans 11 amino acids. Between the trimmed V and J ends, which lost 1 base and 4 bases, there was a span of 4 bases.

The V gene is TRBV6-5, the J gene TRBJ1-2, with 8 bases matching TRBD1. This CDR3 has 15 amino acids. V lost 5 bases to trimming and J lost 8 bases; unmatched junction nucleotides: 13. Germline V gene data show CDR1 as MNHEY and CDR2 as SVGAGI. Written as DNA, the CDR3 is TGTGCCAGCAGTGGCCAGACAGGGGTTTCCGTGGGCTACACCTTC. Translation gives CASSGQTGVSVGYTF.

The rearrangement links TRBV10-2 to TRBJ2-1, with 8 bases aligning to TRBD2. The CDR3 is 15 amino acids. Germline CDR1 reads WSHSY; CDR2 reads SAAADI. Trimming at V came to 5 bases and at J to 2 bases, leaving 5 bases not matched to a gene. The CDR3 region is CASSRTSLTYNEQFF. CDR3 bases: TGCGCCAGCAGTCGGACTAGCTTAACCTACAATGAGCAGTTCTTC.

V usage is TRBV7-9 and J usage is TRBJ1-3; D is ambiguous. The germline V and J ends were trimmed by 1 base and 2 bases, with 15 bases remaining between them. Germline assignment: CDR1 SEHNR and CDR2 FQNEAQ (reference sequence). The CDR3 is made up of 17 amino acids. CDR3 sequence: CASSLGARQAPGNTIYF. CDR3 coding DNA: TGTGCCAGCAGCTTAGGGGCCCGGCAGGCGCCTGGAAACACCATATATTTT. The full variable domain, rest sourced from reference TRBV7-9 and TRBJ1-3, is DTGVSQNPRHKITKRGQNVTFRCDPISEHNRLYWYRQTLGQGPEFLTYFQNEAQLEKSRLLSDRFSAERPKGSFSTLEIQRTEQGDSAMYLCASSLGARQAPGNTIYFGEGSWLTVV.

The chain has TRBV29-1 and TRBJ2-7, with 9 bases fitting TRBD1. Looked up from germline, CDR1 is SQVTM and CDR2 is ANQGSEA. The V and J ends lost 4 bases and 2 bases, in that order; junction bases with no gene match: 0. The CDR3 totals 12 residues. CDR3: CSVGQGAYEQYF. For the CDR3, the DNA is TGCAGCGTTGGACAGGGGGCCTACGAGCAGTACTTC.

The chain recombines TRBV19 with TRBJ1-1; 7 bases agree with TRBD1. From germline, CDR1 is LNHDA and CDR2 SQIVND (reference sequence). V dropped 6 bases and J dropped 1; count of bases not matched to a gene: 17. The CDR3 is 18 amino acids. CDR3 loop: CASRPFRDRVRKNTEAFF. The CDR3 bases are TGTGCCAGTAGACCTTTCCGAGACAGGGTTAGGAAGAACACTGAAGCTTTCTTT.

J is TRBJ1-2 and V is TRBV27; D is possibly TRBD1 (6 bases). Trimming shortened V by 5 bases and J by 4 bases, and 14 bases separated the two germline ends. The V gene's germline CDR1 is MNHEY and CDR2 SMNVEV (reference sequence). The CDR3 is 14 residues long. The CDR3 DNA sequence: TGTGCCAGCAGTCCAAGGGGACACCTCTATGGCTACACCTTC. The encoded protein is CASSPRGHLYGYTF.

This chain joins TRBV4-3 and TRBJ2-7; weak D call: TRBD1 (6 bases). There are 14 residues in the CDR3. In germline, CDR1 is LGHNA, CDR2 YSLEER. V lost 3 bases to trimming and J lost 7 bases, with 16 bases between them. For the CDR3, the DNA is TGCGCCAGCAGCCACAACCGGGACAACCTTGAGCAGTACTTC. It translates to CASSHNRDNLEQYF.

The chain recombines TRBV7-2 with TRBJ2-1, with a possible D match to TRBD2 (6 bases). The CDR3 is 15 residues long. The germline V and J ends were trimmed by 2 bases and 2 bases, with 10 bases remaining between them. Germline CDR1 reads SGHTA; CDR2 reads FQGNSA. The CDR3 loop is CASSLMAGTYNEQFF. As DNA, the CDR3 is TGTGCCAGCAGCTTAATGGCGGGGACCTACAATGAGCAGTTCTTC.

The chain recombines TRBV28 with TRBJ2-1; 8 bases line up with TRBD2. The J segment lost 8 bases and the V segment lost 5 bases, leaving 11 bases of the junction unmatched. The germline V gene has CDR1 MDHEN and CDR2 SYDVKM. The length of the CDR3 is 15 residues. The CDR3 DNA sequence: TGTGCCAGCAGTGCCGGGGGGGCGGGATATTATGAGCAGTTCTTC. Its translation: CASSAGGAGYYEQFF.

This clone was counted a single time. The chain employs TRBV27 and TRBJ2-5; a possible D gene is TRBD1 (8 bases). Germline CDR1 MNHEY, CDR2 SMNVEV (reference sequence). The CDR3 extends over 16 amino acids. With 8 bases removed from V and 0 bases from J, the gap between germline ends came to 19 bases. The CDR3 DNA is TGTGCCAGCGCGTGGGGGGGACAGGTTAACCAAGAGACCCAGTACTTC. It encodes CASAWGGQVNQETQYF.

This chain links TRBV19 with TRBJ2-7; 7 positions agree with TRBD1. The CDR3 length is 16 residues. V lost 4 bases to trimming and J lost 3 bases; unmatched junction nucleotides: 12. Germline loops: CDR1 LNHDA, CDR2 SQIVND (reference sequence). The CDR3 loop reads CASSSTRSGQYYEQYF. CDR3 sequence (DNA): TGTGCCAGTAGTAGCACGCGATCGGGACAGTACTACGAGCAGTACTTC.

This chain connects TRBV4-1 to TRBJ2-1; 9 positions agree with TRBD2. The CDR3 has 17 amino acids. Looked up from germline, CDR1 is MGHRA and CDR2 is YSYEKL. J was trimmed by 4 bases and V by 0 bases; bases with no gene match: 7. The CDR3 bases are TGCGCCAGCAGCCAAGAGTATACTAGCGGGCCATACAATGAGCAGTTCTTC. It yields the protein CASSQEYTSGPYNEQFF.

The CDR3 protein is CASSPDRYYSNQPQHF. The CDR3, as DNA: TGTGCCAGCAGTCCGGACAGATATTATAGCAATCAGCCCCAGCATTTT. The chain employs TRBV27 and TRBJ1-5, with D perhaps TRBD1 (6 bases). This CDR3 contains 16 residues. CDR1 is MNHEY, CDR2 SMNVEV, per germline (reference sequence). Trimming stripped 5 bases from V and 0 bases from J, with 14 bases between.

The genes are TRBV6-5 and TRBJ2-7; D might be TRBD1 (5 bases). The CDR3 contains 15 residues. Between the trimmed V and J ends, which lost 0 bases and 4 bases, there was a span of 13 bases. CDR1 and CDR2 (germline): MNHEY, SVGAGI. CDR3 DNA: TGTGCCAGCAGTTACTCGGTCTCAGGGCAATACGAGCAGTACTTC. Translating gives CASSYSVSGQYEQYF.

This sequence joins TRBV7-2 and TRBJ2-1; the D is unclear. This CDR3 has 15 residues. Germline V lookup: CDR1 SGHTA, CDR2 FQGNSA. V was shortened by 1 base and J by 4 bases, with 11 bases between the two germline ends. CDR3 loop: CASSLGGANYNEQFF. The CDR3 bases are TGTGCCAGCAGCTTAGGAGGAGCCAATTACAATGAGCAGTTCTTC. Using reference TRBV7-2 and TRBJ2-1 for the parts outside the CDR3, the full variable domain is GAGVSQSPSNKVTEKGKDVELRCDPISGHTALYWYRQSLGQGLEFLIYFQGNSAPDKSGLPSDRFSAERTGGSVSTLTIQRTQQEDSAVYLCASSLGGANYNEQFFGPGTRLTVL.

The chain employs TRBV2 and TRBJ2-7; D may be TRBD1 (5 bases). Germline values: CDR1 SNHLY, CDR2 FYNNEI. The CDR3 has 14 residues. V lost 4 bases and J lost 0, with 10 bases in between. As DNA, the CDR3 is TGTGCCAGCAGTGCGCGACAGAGCTCCTACGAGCAGTACTTC. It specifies CASSARQSSYEQYF.

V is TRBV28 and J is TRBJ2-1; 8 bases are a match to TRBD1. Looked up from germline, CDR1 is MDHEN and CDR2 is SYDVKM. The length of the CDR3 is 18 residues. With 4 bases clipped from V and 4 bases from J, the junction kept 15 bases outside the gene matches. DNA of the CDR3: TGTGCCAGCAGTTCCCCTGGCCGCCAGGGGGCGAGATACAATGAGCAGTTCTTC. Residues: CASSSPGRQGARYNEQFF. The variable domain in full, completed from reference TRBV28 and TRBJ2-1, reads DVKVTQSSRYLVKRTGEKVFLECVQDMDHENMFWYRQDPGLGLRLIYFSYDVKMKEKGDIPEGYSVSREKKERFSLILESASTNQTSMYLCASSSPGRQGARYNEQFFGPGTRLTVL.

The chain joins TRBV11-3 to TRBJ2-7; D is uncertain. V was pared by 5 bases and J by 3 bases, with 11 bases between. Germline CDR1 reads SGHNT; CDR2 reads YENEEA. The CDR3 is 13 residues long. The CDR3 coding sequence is TGTGCCAGCAGCCCCTCCGATAGCTACGAGCAGTACTTC. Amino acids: CASSPSDSYEQYF.